The entry below gives a single T cell receptor beta chain sequence along with its context. The data derive from a study of long-term antiretroviral therapy in people with HIV. The assay, immunoSEQ v3.0, was run at survey level. This table comes from immunoSEQ multiplex PCR, and its TCRdb copy is limited to in-frame clones, with some not included. Of around 20,000 clones listed, around 84% are singletons. Germline CDR1 reads SGHTA; CDR2 reads FQGNSA. V lost 5 bases and J lost 5; bases outside the gene matches: 7. The CDR3 extends over 15 amino acids. This chain joins TRBV7-2 and TRBJ1-4; TRBD1 matches 8 bases. The receptor was isolated from a woman between 50 and 59 years old with HIV. The sequences come from unsorted PBMCs, collected 0.3 years after starting antiretroviral therapy. DNA for the CDR3: TGTGCCAGCAGCAGAATCAGGGGGCTAAATGAAAAACTGTTTTTT. Translating it yields CASSRIRGLNEKLFF. The whole variable domain, filled in from reference TRBV7-2 and TRBJ1-4, reads GAGVSQSPSNKVTEKGKDVELRCDPISGHTALYWYRQSLGQGLEFLIYFQGNSAPDKSGLPSDRFSAERTGGSVSTLTIQRTQQEDSAVYLCASSRIRGLNEKLFFGSGTQLSVL.